This TCR beta chain stems from a study of T cell responses to AZD1222 COVID-19 vaccine. The data were produced by immunoSEQ multiplex PCR, yet TCRdb's version contains in-frame clones alone and is incomplete. This table has about 270,000 clones, 94% appearing once. Pooling of second doses given at about 4 or about 12 weeks was done. Whole-study results and caveats: Most donors were white British and more were female, and clonal diversity was possibly underestimated. Among spike-specific TCRs, nearly half reportedly target unmutated variant regions.

CDR3 length: 13 amino acids. Trimming removed 6 bases from V and 5 bases from J; junction bases left unmatched: 4. Germline V gives CDR1 MRHNA, CDR2 SNTAGT. Remarks on this clone: Its antigen is unidentified.

The sample consisted of peripheral blood, taken 28 days after the second AZD1222 dose. This TCR came from an adult who received the AZD1222 COVID-19 vaccine. The J gene is TRBJ2-5, the V gene TRBV6-4; 9 bases fit TRBD1. DNA of the CDR3: TGTGCCAGCAGCTCTGACAGGGGGGAGACCCAGTACTTC. It specifies CASSSDRGETQYF.